This TCR beta chain was identified in a study of T cell repertoires in cytomegalovirus infection. From the reads, TCRdb called clonotypes with MiXCR, one entry per CDR3 protein. The table has hundreds of thousands of distinct CDR3 sequences, 15% to 20% seen once; the top ten hold under 9%. This clonotype showed up just a few times. The CDR3 is 11 amino acids. Between the trimmed V and J ends, which lost 5 bases and 5 bases, there was a span of 6 bases. Germline values: CDR1 MNHEY, CDR2 SVGEGT. Sequenced input: PBMCs. This clonotype was sampled from a human donor in good health (CMV status not recorded). Some clones in this sample may be carry-over from other donors' samples. This sequence joins TRBV6-2 or TRBV6-3 and TRBJ2-5, with D hard to call. CDR3 region: CASSRIETQYF. The CDR3 region has the DNA TGTGCCAGCAGTAGGATCGAGACCCAGTACTTC.